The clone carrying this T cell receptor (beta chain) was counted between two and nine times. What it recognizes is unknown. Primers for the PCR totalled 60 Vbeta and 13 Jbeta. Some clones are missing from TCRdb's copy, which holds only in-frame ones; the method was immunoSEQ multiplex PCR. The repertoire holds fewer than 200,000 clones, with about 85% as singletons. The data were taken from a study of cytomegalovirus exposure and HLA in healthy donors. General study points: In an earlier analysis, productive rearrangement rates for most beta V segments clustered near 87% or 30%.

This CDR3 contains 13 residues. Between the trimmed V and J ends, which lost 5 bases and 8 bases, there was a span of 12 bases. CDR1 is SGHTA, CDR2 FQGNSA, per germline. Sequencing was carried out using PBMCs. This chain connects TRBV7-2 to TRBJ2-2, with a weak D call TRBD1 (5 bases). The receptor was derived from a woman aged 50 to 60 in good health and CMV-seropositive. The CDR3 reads CASSHRGLGELFF. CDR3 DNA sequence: TGTGCCAGCAGCCATAGGGGCCTTGGGGAGCTGTTTTTT.